This T cell receptor beta chain was captured in a study of identical twins listed by TCRdb under 2016. Regarding the complete study: To test whether fetal clonotypes persist, this study deep-sequenced TCR alpha and beta repertoires from monozygotic twins, from unrelated adults of various ages, and from cord blood. To rule out contamination, replicate twin experiments were performed at different times with different library preparation protocols.

All donors were healthy Caucasians. The twin cohort consisted of three pairs of female monozygotic twins, all aged roughly 18 to 29 years. CD4+ and CD8+ T cell populations were isolated with positive isolation kits from Invitrogen. The method was 5' RACE. The sequencing machine was an Illumina HiSeq 2000. A universal primer binding site was added through template switching, and the final cDNA carried a unique molecular identifier so that TCR cDNA molecules could be counted accurately. Specific primers in the conserved constant-segment region were used to synthesize first-strand cDNA for TCR alpha and beta chains. To control for contamination, every cDNA library was double barcoded, receiving both a SMART-Mk sample barcode and Illumina barcodes. Two successive PCR steps introduced TruSeq adapter sequences along with Illumina sample barcodes. Sequencing of the TCR alpha and beta cDNA libraries was done on the Illumina HiSeq platform using custom primers. Per the original workflow: MiGEC processed the raw reads to extract unique molecular identifiers, while MiXCR was used to determine the CDR3 positions. Recombination models were inferred per individual with the repgenHMM and IGoR tools using an EM algorithm. The analysis of shared clonotypes was done with the tcR package in R, with sharing normalized by the product of cloneset sizes. To study raw recombination free of thymic and clonal selection effects, out-of-frame nonproductive sequences were analyzed. The public reads were reanalyzed by TCRdb: fastp trimming at Q25, MiXCR alignment, in-frame beta chains only. Entries are consolidated by CDR3 protein sequence, retaining the most common genes and DNA. For this entry, the V and J calls and clone size follow TCRdb and not the study's own pipeline. The sample data list 260,000 or so distinct CDR3 sequences, and 7.5% of these were observed just once. Clones ranked in the top ten supply under 7% of the sample.

CDR3 length: 16 amino acids, cysteine to phenylalanine. Here the CDR3 DNA is all that survives: 48 bases in frame from base 1. Deletion took 1 base off V and 0 bases off J, with a span of 9 bases between the germline ends. As encoded in the germline V gene, CDR1 is MDHEN while CDR2 is SYDVKM. Only a few counts were recorded for this clonotype. This clone's antigen is unknown. One base away there is no much larger clone; base qualities are not given. Study-wide conclusions, independent of this receptor: Conclusions relied on cross-sectional statistical analysis, since the same donors could not be followed over many years. Compared with coincidental sharing between unrelated individuals, out-of-frame TCR alpha sequences shared between twins had an excess of sequences with low generation probability. The excess sharing between twins in beta out-of-frame sequences was weaker because fewer shared sequences reduced the signal-to-noise ratio. Out-of-frame TCR alpha sharing in monozygotic twins was systematically underestimated by recombination models, whereas sharing between unrelated individuals was in agreement with the recombination models. Zero-insertion analyses could be partly confounded by invariant T cells such as MAIT and iNKT, although diverse VJ usage argued against such confounding for most clonotypes. Fewer insertions were carried by abundant cord blood beta clonotypes; a weaker similar trend was observed in young adult naive repertoires, while no such trend was observed in memory repertoires.

These records were also assigned to another study, of yellow fever vaccine responses in identical twins. The other study reports the following: The T cell response to vaccination in identical twins was reported by the authors to appear partly convergent and partly personalized. Focusing on identical twins, the study followed the T cell clones that responded to the vaccine, and did so with precision.

The source is a woman aged 18-29 years in good health. This chain joins TRBV28 to TRBJ1-4; the D segment could be TRBD1, given 6 matching bases. Source material: CD8+ T cells sorted from blood. Read as DNA, the sequence is TGTGCCAGCAGTTTATACACAGGGACAACTAATGAAAAACTGTTTTTT. It translates to CASSLYTGTTNEKLFF.